The rows below give T cell receptor beta chains drawn from one sample of a study of CD8+CD57+ T cells in acquired aplastic anemia. Via MiXCR, TCRdb re-called the reads, giving one row per CDR3 protein. The sample records roughly 200,000 distinct CDR3 sequences, 55% to 65% being singletons. Sequencing was performed on sorted CD4+, CD8+, or CD8+CD57+ T cells (not recorded which) from PBMCs. The origin of the receptors is a human donor with aplastic anemia. Both conserved end residues are part of each CDR3. Fields, in order: J gene, clone size, D gene, V gene, CDR3 protein, CDR3 DNA. D genes are given only for firm matches. For some rows the clone size is stated as once, few or many, or as a class when expanded; others skip it.

>TRBJ1-2|NA|NA|TRBV10-3
CAISVRPGKIFYGYTF
TGTGCCATCAGTGTCCGGCCAGGGAAGATTTTCTATGGCTACACCTTC
>TRBJ2-7|NA|NA|TRBV20-1
CSASGDGKRSGEQYF
TGCAGTGCTAGCGGGGACGGGAAAAGGTCTGGCGAGCAGTACTTC
>TRBJ2-7|NA|TRBD1|TRBV12-3/TRBV12-4
CASSQRQGEQYF
TGTGCCAGCAGTCAGAGACAGGGAGAGCAGTACTTC
>TRBJ2-7|large|NA|TRBV10-2
CASSEFPYEQYF
TGCGCCAGCAGCGAGTTCCCCTACGAGCAGTACTTC
>TRBJ2-3|NA|NA|TRBV7-2
CDSSLEYSTDTQYF
TGTGACAGCAGCTTAGAATATAGCACAGATACGCAGTATTTT
>TRBJ2-5|NA|NA|TRBV20-1
CSARDLRSQETQYF
TGCAGTGCTAGAGATTTAAGGAGCCAAGAGACCCAGTACTTC
>TRBJ2-7|NA|TRBD1|TRBV12-3/TRBV12-4
CATSGGRFYKQYF
TGTGCCACCTCAGGGGGTAGGTTTTATAAGCAGTACTTC
>TRBJ2-7|NA|NA|TRBV29-1
CSVGTDPEQYF
TGCAGCGTTGGAACAGACCCGGAGCAGTACTTC
>TRBJ2-3|once|NA|TRBV7-3
CASSRAGGADNEQYF
TGTGCCAGCAGCCGGGCGGGTGGGGCAGACAATGAGCAGTATTTT
>TRBJ1-1|few|TRBD1|TRBV29-1
CSVLDRATEAFF
TGCAGCGTCCTTGACAGGGCCACTGAAGCTTTCTTT
>TRBJ1-1|NA|NA|TRBV7-9
CASSSESLNTEAFF
TGTGCCAGCAGCTCGGAAAGCCTGAACACTGAAGCTTTCTTT
>TRBJ2-3|NA|NA|TRBV11-1
CASSIPDGVTDTQYF
TGTGCCAGCAGCATACCCGATGGGGTCACAGATACGCAGTATTTT
>TRBJ1-1|NA|TRBD1|TRBV7-6
CASSLGGTGTPGSEAFF
TGTGCCAGCAGCTTAGGGGGGACAGGGACCCCAGGCTCTGAAGCTTTCTTT
>TRBJ1-2|NA|NA|TRBV5-1
CASSLSGTYGYTF
TGCGCCAGCAGCTTGTCGGGGACCTATGGCTACACCTTC
>TRBJ1-2|few|NA|TRBV20-1
CSARGGTNYGYTF
TGCAGTGCTAGGGGTGGGACTAACTATGGCTACACCTTC
>TRBJ2-1|NA|NA|TRBV7-6
CASSLDGGYNEQFF
TGTGCCAGCAGCTTAGATGGGGGTTACAATGAGCAGTTCTTC
>TRBJ1-1|NA|NA|TRBV10-1
CASGESPTLNTEAFF
TGCGCCAGCGGTGAATCCCCGACATTGAACACTGAAGCTTTCTTT
>TRBJ2-1|few|TRBD1|TRBV10-3
CAISDGTGDNEQFF
TGTGCCATCAGTGACGGGACAGGGGACAATGAGCAGTTCTTC
>TRBJ2-7|many|NA|TRBV4-1
CASSLESAYEQYF
TGCGCCAGCAGCCTCGAATCAGCCTACGAGCAGTACTTC
>TRBJ1-4|NA|NA|TRBV20-1
CSAREGDLKLFF
TGCAGTGCTAGAGAGGGGGATTTAAAACTGTTTTTT
>TRBJ2-7|NA|NA|TRBV12-3/TRBV12-4
CASSAGTHYEQYF
TGTGCCAGCAGTGCCGGGACACACTACGAGCAGTACTTC
>TRBJ2-5|NA|TRBD1|TRBV7-6
CASSTGQRVQETQYF
TGTGCCAGCAGCACGGGACAGAGGGTTCAAGAGACCCAGTACTTC
>TRBJ1-6|few|NA|TRBV9
CASSVARDPNSPLHF
TGTGCCAGCAGCGTAGCCAGGGACCCTAATTCACCCCTCCACTTT
>TRBJ2-7|NA|NA|TRBV9
CASSVEGTSYEQYF
TGTGCCAGCAGCGTAGAGGGAACCTCCTACGAGCAGTACTTC
>TRBJ2-7|NA|NA|TRBV10-3
CAISTAPTTYEQYF
TGTGCCATCAGTACTGCACCTACGACCTACGAGCAGTACTTC
>TRBJ1-1|NA|NA|TRBV24-1
CATSILYGELNTEAFF
TGTGCCACCAGCATATTGTATGGGGAACTGAACACTGAAGCTTTCTTT
>TRBJ2-7|many|NA|TRBV4-1
CASSQDKVSYEQYF
TGCGCCAGCAGCCAAGACAAGGTCTCCTACGAGCAGTACTTC
>TRBJ2-3|NA|NA|TRBV7-9
CASSFWEADTQYF
TGTGCCAGCAGCTTCTGGGAGGCAGATACGCAGTATTTT
>TRBJ2-7|many|NA|TRBV29-1
CSPGRGYEQYF
TGCAGCCCTGGACGGGGCTACGAGCAGTACTTC
>TRBJ1-2|few|NA|TRBV7-8
CASSSQLGRNYGYTF
TGTGCCAGCAGCTCCCAACTGGGCAGGAACTATGGCTACACCTTC
>TRBJ2-3|NA|NA|TRBV9
CASSSGRTTDTQYF
TGTGCCAGCAGTTCCGGACGGACCACAGATACGCAGTATTTT
>TRBJ1-2|few|NA|TRBV25-1
CASQEVGGTNYGYTF
TGTGCCAGCCAAGAAGTCGGGGGGACCAACTATGGCTACACCTTC
>TRBJ2-5|NA|NA|TRBV20-1
CSARDELRGETQYF
TGCAGTGCTAGAGATGAATTAAGGGGAGAGACCCAGTACTTC
>TRBJ2-7|NA|NA|TRBV15
CATSPRGQSYEQYF
TGTGCCACCAGCCCCAGAGGACAGTCCTACGAGCAGTACTTC
>TRBJ2-7|few|NA|TRBV24-1
CATSDSLGRTYEQYF
TGTGCCACCAGTGATTCCCTCGGTCGGACCTACGAGCAGTACTTC
>TRBJ2-1|NA|NA|TRBV7-8
CASSSSEGNEQFF
TGTGCCAGCAGCTCATCAGAGGGTAATGAGCAGTTCTTC
>TRBJ2-2|NA|TRBD2|TRBV24-1
CATSDPTSATDTGELFF
TGTGCCACCAGTGACCCGACTAGCGCCACCGACACCGGGGAGCTGTTTTTT
>TRBJ1-1|NA|NA|TRBV7-9
CASSPPRGAVILDTEAFF
TGTGCCAGCAGCCCCCCGCGCGGGGCAGTCATCTTGGACACTGAAGCTTTCTTT
>TRBJ1-1|NA|NA|TRBV5-1
CASTPRPGEVVAFF
TGTGCCAGCACCCCCCGGCCGGGGGAGGTGGTAGCTTTCTTT
>TRBJ2-5|NA|NA|TRBV20-1
CSARDLDRAGKETQYF
TGCAGTGCTAGGGACCTCGACAGGGCGGGGAAAGAGACCCAGTACTTC
>TRBJ2-3|NA|NA|TRBV7-6
CASSLLDRLTDTQYF
TGTGCCAGCAGCTTGCTTGACAGGCTAACAGATACGCAGTATTTT
>TRBJ2-7|NA|NA|TRBV7-9
CASSPLASSLYEQYF
TGTGCCAGCAGCCCTCTAGCGTCGAGCCTCTACGAGCAGTACTTC
>TRBJ2-1|NA|NA|TRBV2
CASSEARGSYSEQFF
TGTGCCAGCAGTGAAGCACGGGGCTCCTACAGTGAGCAGTTCTTC
>TRBJ2-7|many|NA|TRBV20-1
CSARGSADYEQYF
TGCAGTGCTAGAGGGTCGGCAGACTACGAGCAGTACTTC
>TRBJ2-5|many|TRBD1|TRBV24-1
CASKPPTGSETQYF
TGTGCCTCGAAACCCCCGACAGGGTCGGAGACCCAGTACTTC
>TRBJ1-1|NA|TRBD1|TRBV7-9
CASSSLEEGNRGYPREAFF
TGCGCCAGCAGCTCCCTAGAGGAAGGTAACAGGGGGTATCCTCGTGAAGCTTTCTTT
>TRBJ1-1|many|NA|TRBV19
CASSSWNTEAFF
TGTGCCAGTAGTAGCTGGAACACTGAAGCTTTCTTT
>TRBJ1-4|NA|NA|TRBV5-1
CASSFGGESGKLFF
TGCGCCAGCAGCTTTGGGGGGGAGAGTGGAAAACTGTTTTTT